Listed here is a single T cell receptor (beta chain). Its matching antigen is unknown. Trimming at V came to 1 base and at J to 6 bases, leaving 6 bases not matched to a gene. The CDR3 has 14 amino acids. Per the germline V gene, CDR1 is SQVTM and CDR2 is ANQGSEA. This entry is derived from a study of cytotoxic CD8 clonotypes in ibrutinib-treated CLL. Assay used: immunoSEQ multiplex PCR; TCRdb lists only in-frame clones, some missing. Of tens of thousands of clones detected, 49% appear once; the ten largest clones hold approximately 20%. Notes on the study in general: With treatment, public clonotypes, which were uncommon, either contracted or remained stable. Starting clonality was above that of age-matched healthy donors and tracked circulating CD8+ T-cell counts.

The genes are TRBV29-1 and TRBJ2-3; 8 bases map to TRBD1. The sequence was collected from a human donor with chronic lymphocytic leukemia. Sequencing was performed on PBMCs, taken before ibrutinib treatment. The CDR3 DNA reads TGCAGCGTTGAAGGTGGTGGGACAGGCGATACGCAGTATTTT. Translation gives CSVEGGGTGDTQYF.